Below are 27 T cell receptor beta chains sequenced from a single sample in a study of blood T cell repertoires in COVID-19. Profiling relied on immunoSEQ multiplex PCR, and the TCRdb table lists in-frame clones only, not all of them. The sample includes under 150,000 clones, about 85% of them seen just once. What was sequenced was peripheral blood. All receptors come from a man aged 50-60 years with acute or convalescent COVID-19.

The rearrangement uses TRBV12-3 or TRBV12-4 and TRBJ2-7, with D unclear. V was trimmed by 9 bases and J by 0 bases, leaving 6 bases between them. The CDR3 is made up of 11 amino acids. The CDR3 reads CASGISYEQYF. The CDR3 DNA is TGTGCCAGTGGCATCTCCTACGAGCAGTACTTC.

In DNA form, the CDR3 reads TGTGCCAGCAGCCTTCAAGCCAGAGGGTTGGGGTACAATGAGCAGTTCTTC. The encoded protein is CASSLQARGLGYNEQFF. The J gene is TRBJ2-1, the V gene TRBV5-4; perhaps TRBD2 as D (5 bases). V lost 4 bases and J 4 bases, leaving 21 bases between the germline ends. Germline values: CDR1 SGHNT, CDR2 YYREEE (reference sequence). The CDR3 is 17 amino acids.

The sample holds a few counts of this clone. The V gene is TRBV5-1, the J gene TRBJ1-2; 11 bases line up with TRBD1. V lost 2 bases, J lost 4 bases, and 7 bases stayed unmatched. CDR1 is SGHRS and CDR2 is YFSETQ in the germline V gene. The CDR3 runs to 16 residues. The DNA for the CDR3 is TGCGCCAGCAGCTTAGGGACAGGGGGAAAGGGCTATGGCTACACCTTC. Amino acid sequence: CASSLGTGGKGYGYTF.

The chain couples TRBV5-1 to TRBJ1-1, with 7 bases that match TRBD1. The length of the CDR3 is 14 residues. Trimming removed 4 bases from V and 4 bases from J; junction bases left unmatched: 7. The germline CDR1 and CDR2 sequences are SGHRS and YFSETQ. CDR3 nucleotide sequence: TGCGCCAGCAGCACGGAGGGGGCGTTCACTGAAGCTTTCTTT. Amino acids: CASSTEGAFTEAFF.

V is TRBV30 and J is TRBJ2-1; 11 bases are a match to TRBD2. This CDR3 has 17 amino acids. Germline loops: CDR1 GTSNPN, CDR2 SVGIG (reference sequence). With 2 bases clipped from V and 4 bases from J, the junction kept 10 bases outside the gene matches. CDR3: CAWSRGSSGGLYNEQFF. CDR3 in DNA: TGTGCCTGGAGTCGCGGGTCTAGCGGGGGGTTATACAATGAGCAGTTCTTC.

This clone was detected only once. V usage is TRBV21-1 and J usage is TRBJ1-5; TRBD1, the D gene given by the table, was not confirmed from the DNA. TRBV21-1 is given as a pseudogene. CDR3 length equals 16 residues. In nucleotides, the CDR3 is TGTGCCAGCAGCAAAGGCGGACAGGGATTAGGTCAGCCCCAGCATTTT. Encoded protein: CASSKGGQGLGQPQHF.

This chain connects TRBV7-2 to TRBJ2-3; D is ambiguous. CDR3 length: 13 amino acids. From germline, CDR1 is SGHTA and CDR2 FQGNSA. V was shortened by 2 bases and J by 5 bases, with 8 bases between the two germline ends. The CDR3 region has the DNA TGTGCCAGCAGCTTAACCTGGAGAGATACGCAGTATTTT. Amino acid sequence: CASSLTWRDTQYF. The complete variable domain, with remaining parts taken from reference TRBV7-2 and TRBJ2-3, reads GAGVSQSPSNKVTEKGKDVELRCDPISGHTALYWYRQSLGQGLEFLIYFQGNSAPDKSGLPSDRFSAERTGGSVSTLTIQRTQQEDSAVYLCASSLTWRDTQYFGPGTRLTVL.

The chain couples TRBV5-1 to TRBJ1-1; D is uncertain. Germline CDR1 SGHRS, CDR2 YFSETQ. The CDR3 is 15 amino acids. V lost 4 bases to trimming and J lost 2 bases, with 15 bases between them. The CDR3 DNA reads as TGCGCCAGCAGCCTTCAGGACGGGAAAAACACTGAAGCTTTCTTT. Its protein product is CASSLQDGKNTEAFF.

This chain connects TRBV9 to TRBJ2-1; weak D call: TRBD2 (7 bases). The V and J ends lost 0 bases and 7 bases respectively, with 20 bases between them. The CDR3 totals 17 residues. Germline V gene sequence: CDR1 SGDLS, CDR2 YYNGEE. As DNA, the CDR3 is TGTGCCAGCAGCGTAGTGAACGAGGGGGGGCCGCGAAATGAGCAGTTCTTC. Translation: CASSVVNEGGPRNEQFF. Looking up the rest from reference TRBV9 and TRBJ2-1 gives the full variable domain: DSGVTQTPKHLITATGQRVTLRCSPRSGDLSVYWYQQSLDQGLQFLIQYYNGEERAKGNILERFSAQQFPDLHSELNLSSLELGDSALYFCASSVVNEGGPRNEQFFGPGTRLTVL.

This clone was observed a few times. The chain has TRBV6-1 and TRBJ1-6; D is ambiguous. Germline V gene data show CDR1 as MNHNS and CDR2 as SASEGT. V was shortened by 1 base and J by 6 bases, with 4 bases between the two germline ends. This CDR3 spans 13 amino acids. CDR3 sequence: CASSEGGNSPLHF. Written as DNA, the CDR3 is TGTGCCAGCAGTGAAGGAGGTAATTCACCCCTCCACTTT.

The chain links TRBV9 to TRBJ1-2, with 10 bases lining up with TRBD1. The CDR3 totals 13 residues. Trimming cost V 3 bases and J 6 bases; bases outside gene matches: 2. Germline V gives CDR1 SGDLS, CDR2 YYNGEE. The CDR3 protein is CASSDGTGDGYTF. Here the CDR3 DNA reads TGTGCCAGCAGCGACGGGACAGGGGATGGCTACACCTTC.

This clone was detected only a few times. This sequence joins TRBV5-1 and TRBJ1-1; D is uncertain. The V and J ends lost 5 bases and 4 bases respectively, with 12 bases between them. Germline assignment: CDR1 SGHRS and CDR2 YFSETQ. This CDR3 spans 13 amino acids. CDR3: CASRREPITEAFF. Written as DNA, the CDR3 is TGCGCCAGCAGGAGGGAGCCTATCACTGAAGCTTTCTTT.

The chain links TRBV6-4 to TRBJ2-3; D unclear. This CDR3 is 13 amino acids long. Between the trimmed V and J ends, which lost 2 bases and 6 bases, there was a span of 9 bases. Germline V gene sequence: CDR1 MRHNA, CDR2 SNTAGT. The CDR3 loop is CASSDERGDTQYF. Written as DNA, the CDR3 is TGTGCCAGCAGTGACGAGCGTGGGGATACGCAGTATTTT.

The CDR3 nucleotides are TGTGCCAGCAGCCACACCGGGTCGGAGTCTGGGGCCAACGTCCTGACTTTC. Translation gives CASSHTGSESGANVLTF. V gene TRBV3-1 (or the pseudogene TRBV3-2) combines with J gene TRBJ2-6; D unresolved. From germline, CDR1 is LGHDT and CDR2 YNNKEL (reference sequence). V was cut by 3 bases and J by 1 base, with 13 bases left in between. The CDR3 length is 17 residues.

The chain links TRBV3-1 (or the pseudogene TRBV3-2) to TRBJ2-3; 8 bases fit TRBD2. V lost 1 base, J lost 4 bases, and 10 bases stayed unmatched. From germline, CDR1 is LGHDT and CDR2 YNNKEL (reference sequence). This CDR3 has 17 amino acids. The CDR3 bases are TGTGCCAGCAGCCAAGTTTCAGCGGGGGTTCAGGCAGATACGCAGTATTTT. As protein: CASSQVSAGVQADTQYF.

This clone turned up a few times. This chain uses TRBV28 with TRBJ1-2; the D is unclear. Deletions cut 7 bases from V and 7 bases from J, with 19 bases between. The CDR3 has 14 residues. Germline V gene lookup returns CDR1 MDHEN and CDR2 SYDVKM. The DNA for the CDR3 is TGTGCCAGCACCATAGGGCGGGAAAGTGGTGGCTACACCTTC. This codes for CASTIGRESGGYTF.

Only a few counts were recorded for this clone. The V call is TRBV5-8, the J call TRBJ2-5, with 9 bases matching TRBD1. The CDR3 has 15 residues. With V trimmed by 0 bases and J by 4 bases, 4 bases remained unmatched. Germline V lookup: CDR1 SGHTS, CDR2 YDEGEE. This chain's CDR3 is CASSLGQGEVETQYF. CDR3 DNA: TGTGCCAGCAGCTTGGGACAGGGGGAGGTAGAGACCCAGTACTTC.

The chain recombines TRBV7-9 with TRBJ2-1; D is unclear. Trimming removed 8 bases at V and 0 bases at J, with 11 bases between. CDR3 length: 14 amino acids. Germline V gene data show CDR1 as SEHNR and CDR2 as FQNEAQ (reference sequence). CDR3: CASETASSYNEQFF. In nucleotides, the CDR3 is TGTGCCAGCGAGACCGCTAGCTCCTACAATGAGCAGTTCTTC.

V usage is TRBV5-1 and J usage is TRBJ2-2; perhaps TRBD1 as D (6 bases). Deletions cut 0 bases from V and 2 bases from J, with 17 bases between. The CDR3 totals 18 residues. Per germline, CDR1 SGHRS and CDR2 YFSETQ. The CDR3 bases are TGCGCCAGCAGCTTGGCGCGAGGAGGACAGCTCAACACCGGGGAGCTGTTTTTT. Protein product: CASSLARGGQLNTGELFF.

The rearrangement links TRBV13 to TRBJ1-5; 8 bases match TRBD1. Germline CDR1 reads PRHDT; CDR2 reads FYEKMQ (reference sequence). V shed 0 bases and J 6 bases; nucleotides not matched to a gene: 4. This CDR3 spans 15 amino acids. CDR3 in amino acids: CASSLGDREAQPQHF. The CDR3 DNA is TGTGCCAGCAGCTTAGGGGACAGGGAGGCTCAGCCCCAGCATTTT.

The rearrangement joins TRBV7-2 to TRBJ2-1, with 10 bases matching TRBD2. The length of the CDR3 is 17 residues. The J segment lost 6 bases and the V segment lost 2 bases, leaving 10 bases of the junction unmatched. Germline V CDR1 and CDR2: SGHTA, FQGNSA. CDR3 in DNA: TGTGCCAGCAGCTTATGGCTAGCGGGGGTAGGACCCAATGAGCAGTTCTTC. This gives the protein CASSLWLAGVGPNEQFF.

The genes are TRBV10-3 and TRBJ1-1, with 7 bases matching TRBD1. The CDR3 contains 15 residues. Germline CDR1 and CDR2: ENHRY and SYGVKD. The V gene end was trimmed by 4 bases and the J gene end by 8 bases; junction bases not matched to a gene: 13. CDR3 in amino acids: CAISASAGTVEEAFF. Here the CDR3 DNA reads TGTGCCATCAGTGCCTCTGCAGGGACAGTCGAAGAAGCTTTCTTT.

This chain uses TRBV29-1 with TRBJ1-2; D gene ambiguous. The length of the CDR3 is 13 residues. CDR1 is SQVTM, CDR2 ANQGSEA, per germline. Deletions cut 4 bases from V and 4 bases from J, with 13 bases between. CDR3 in DNA: TGCAGCGTTGTGAGGCAGTTGACCTATGGCTACACCTTC. Its translation is CSVVRQLTYGYTF.

The chain employs TRBV13 and TRBJ2-3; no reliable D call. Germline V gene sequence: CDR1 PRHDT, CDR2 FYEKMQ (reference sequence). V was shortened by 0 bases and J by 0 bases, with 4 bases between the two germline ends. The CDR3 is made up of 14 amino acids. The CDR3 DNA reads as TGTGCCAGCAGCTTAGGCCTGAGCACAGATACGCAGTATTTT. It codes for CASSLGLSTDTQYF.

The chain employs TRBV6-6 and TRBJ2-7, with 12 bases identical to TRBD2. Germline V gene sequence: CDR1 MNHNY, CDR2 SVGAGI (reference sequence). The junction had 5 bases not matched to a gene; V was cut back by 5 bases and J by 3 bases. The CDR3 extends over 15 amino acids. As DNA, the CDR3 is TGTGCCAGCAGTGATCTAGCGGGGGGGCACTACGAGCAGTACTTC. This codes for CASSDLAGGHYEQYF.

This chain links TRBV27 with TRBJ2-7; perhaps TRBD1 as D (6 bases). V was shortened by 4 bases and J by 1 base, with 11 bases between the two germline ends. This CDR3 has 14 amino acids. The germline V gene encodes CDR1 MNHEY and CDR2 SMNVEV (reference sequence). The CDR3 region has the DNA TGTGCCAGCAGTTGGGGCAGGGGTTCCTACGAGCAGTACTTC. Translated: CASSWGRGSYEQYF.

The chain recombines TRBV9 with TRBJ2-7; TRBD2 matches 9 bases. The V gene's germline CDR1 is SGDLS and CDR2 YYNGEE. J gave up 5 bases and V 2 bases, and 5 bases lay outside the gene matches. This CDR3 spans 14 amino acids. The CDR3 DNA reads as TGTGCCAGCAGCGTCGCGGGGGGGATCAACGAGCAGTACTTC. Its translation is CASSVAGGINEQYF.